The 10 T cell receptor beta chains below were found in one sample sequenced in a study of blood T cells in healthy people across ages. Then a second PCR, running roughly 7 to 11 cycles, was carried out with a sample-barcoded 5' primer and a J-beta primer mix. TCRdb re-derived calls from the 5' RACE reads in MiXCR, one entry per CDR3 protein. Here the sample spans under 1,000,000 distinct CDR3 sequences, 35% to 60% being singletons. The material sequenced was blood. These receptor sequences come from a man at least 80 years old in good health.

The table lists this clonotype with a few counts. The rearrangement uses TRBV27 and TRBJ2-1, with TRBD1 as a possible D gene (6 bases). V dropped 7 bases and J dropped 0 bases, with 7 bases sitting between them. The CDR3 loop spans 13 amino acids. Germline-derived CDR1 and CDR2 are MNHEY and SMNVEV (reference sequence). CDR3 loop: CASIGGSYNEQFF. CDR3 DNA: TGTGCCAGCATAGGGGGCTCCTACAATGAGCAGTTCTTC.

V is TRBV10-3 and J is TRBJ2-2; the D is unclear. CDR1 and CDR2 (germline): ENHRY, SYGVKD. This CDR3 has 12 amino acids. Trimming removed 7 bases from V and 4 bases from J, with 7 bases in between. The CDR3 coding sequence is TGTGCCATCAACCCGGGCACCGGGGAGCTGTTTTTT. Its translation: CAINPGTGELFF.

The sample holds one count of this clonotype. The V and J genes are TRBV7-2 and TRBJ1-1; a weak D match, TRBD1 (5 bases). This CDR3 spans 15 amino acids. The V end was cut by 3 bases, the J end by 6 bases, with 17 bases between. The germline gives CDR1 SGHTA, CDR2 FQGNSA. CDR3 DNA sequence: TGTGCCAGCAGCTTGTCCCCAGGGACCGGCTCTGAAGCTTTCTTT. This sequence encodes CASSLSPGTGSEAFF.

V gene TRBV9 combines with J gene TRBJ1-5, with D tentatively TRBD1 (5 bases). Germline loops: CDR1 SGDLS, CDR2 YYNGEE. This CDR3 is 14 amino acids long. Trimming left V 2 bases short and J 3 bases short, with 9 bases between. The CDR3 DNA is TGTGCCAGCAGCGTTGGACAAAACAATCAGCCCCAGCATTTT. Encoded protein: CASSVGQNNQPQHF.

The chain employs TRBV3-1 and TRBJ2-7, with 9 positions matching TRBD1. The CDR3 totals 15 residues. With 1 base clipped from V and 8 bases from J, the junction kept 9 bases outside the gene matches. Germline CDR1 reads LGHDT; CDR2 reads YNNKEL (reference sequence). CDR3 coding DNA: TGTGCCAGCAGCCAAGCGGCCCCCGACAGGGGGAAGCAGTACTTC. Protein sequence: CASSQAAPDRGKQYF.

V gene TRBV3-1 combines with J gene TRBJ1-5; D uncertain. V lost 0 bases to trimming and J lost 7 bases, with 7 bases between them. Per germline, CDR1 LGHDT and CDR2 YNNKEL (reference sequence). This CDR3 is built from 13 residues. The CDR3 is CASSQDIGQPQHF. The DNA for the CDR3 is TGTGCCAGCAGCCAAGATATAGGGCAGCCCCAGCATTTT. Supplemented by reference TRBV3-1 and TRBJ1-5, the full variable domain reads DTAVSQTPKYLVTQMGNDKSIKCEQNLGHDTMYWYKQDSKKFLKIMFSYNNKELIINETVPNRFSPKSPDKAHLNLHINSLELGDSAVYFCASSQDIGQPQHFGDGTRLSIL.

This clonotype was picked up many times. The J gene is TRBJ2-5, the V gene TRBV7-2, with 12 bases matching TRBD2. Trimming cost V 1 base and J 11 bases; bases outside gene matches: 8. The CDR3 length is 15 residues. Germline CDR1 SGHTA, CDR2 FQGNSA. The CDR3 region is CASSLGLAGVQGQYF. The CDR3 DNA reads as TGTGCCAGCAGCTTAGGACTAGCGGGAGTGCAGGGGCAGTACTTC.

This chain uses TRBV7-2 with TRBJ2-5; TRBD2 matches 8 bases. This CDR3 comprises 14 residues. The V and J ends lost 4 bases and 7 bases, in that order; junction bases with no gene match: 8. Germline CDR1 and CDR2: SGHTA and FQGNSA. The CDR3 DNA follows: TGTGCCAGCAGCTCACCGGGACTAGTGGGGACCCAGTACTTC. Translation: CASSSPGLVGTQYF.

This clonotype turned up a few times. This chain connects TRBV9 to TRBJ2-1; tentatively, D is TRBD2 (6 bases). The length of the CDR3 is 16 residues. CDR1 and CDR2 from the germline V gene are SGDLS and YYNGEE. V lost 0 bases and J 6 bases, leaving 16 bases between the germline ends. This CDR3 reads CASSVGTGVQVNEQFF. CDR3 nucleotides: TGTGCCAGCAGCGTAGGAACGGGAGTCCAGGTCAATGAGCAGTTCTTC.

Many counts were recorded for this clonotype. The rearrangement links TRBV12-3 or TRBV12-4 to TRBJ2-7; no reliable D call. V was trimmed by 2 bases and J by 6 bases, leaving 11 bases between them. CDR3 length: 13 amino acids. CDR3 DNA: TGTGCCAGCAGTTTAACCTTCAACCGCGAGCAGTACTTC. As protein: CASSLTFNREQYF.